The 8 T cell receptor beta chains in this list originate from one sample, sequenced in a study of control samples from healthy donors and cancer patients. The data were produced by immunoSEQ multiplex PCR, yet TCRdb's version contains in-frame clones alone and is incomplete. This sample has some 70,000 clones; about 83% occur once, and the top ten carry approximately 14%. Sequencing used blood. The source of these receptors is a man in his sixties in good health.

The genes are TRBV19 and TRBJ1-5; D not certain. Germline assignment: CDR1 LNHDA and CDR2 SQIVND (reference sequence). Trimming stripped 2 bases from V and 7 bases from J, with 6 bases between. The CDR3 is 12 amino acids. The chain's CDR3 is CASSISRQPQHF. Here the CDR3 DNA reads TGTGCCAGTAGTATATCTAGGCAGCCCCAGCATTTT.

The chain uses TRBV11-2 and TRBJ1-3; unclear D gene. This CDR3 is 14 amino acids long. Between the trimmed V and J ends, which lost 4 bases and 1 base, there was a span of 8 bases. CDR1 SGHAT and CDR2 FQNNGV come from the germline V gene. The CDR3 loop is CASSSGSSGNTIYF. The CDR3 DNA is TGTGCCAGCAGCTCCGGGTCTTCTGGAAACACCATATATTTT.

This sequence joins TRBV6-6 and TRBJ1-4; possibly TRBD1 for D (5 bases). The V and J ends lost 5 bases and 7 bases respectively, with 14 bases between them. This CDR3 region has 14 residues. The germline V gene encodes CDR1 MNHNY and CDR2 SVGAGI (reference sequence). CDR3 sequence reads: CASSITRVFEKLFF. In DNA form, the CDR3 reads TGTGCCAGCAGTATCACCAGGGTTTTTGAAAAACTGTTTTTT.

CDR3 amino acids: CAISEFGLAGLTDTQYF. The CDR3 DNA is TGTGCCATCAGTGAGTTTGGACTAGCGGGACTAACAGATACGCAGTATTTT. The V call is TRBV10-3, the J call TRBJ2-3; 12 bases agree with TRBD2. Per germline, CDR1 ENHRY and CDR2 SYGVKD. This CDR3 has 17 amino acids. V was clipped by 1 base and J by 3 bases; unmatched bases: 5.

The chain carries TRBV7-8 and TRBJ1-6; perhaps TRBD1 as D (5 bases). Trimming removed 4 bases at V and 5 bases at J, with 24 bases between. Germline loops: CDR1 SGHVS, CDR2 FQNEAQ. This CDR3 region has 19 residues. This chain's CDR3 is CASSSRTFGGDFDNSPLHF. The CDR3 nucleotides read TGTGCCAGCAGCTCACGGACATTTGGAGGTGATTTCGATAATTCACCCCTCCACTTT.

The chain is built from TRBV30 and TRBJ2-7; D might be TRBD2 (6 bases). Germline lookup yields CDR1 GTSNPN and CDR2 SVGIG (reference sequence). The V and J ends lost 0 bases and 4 bases respectively, with 13 bases between them. CDR3 size: 14 residues. The CDR3 reads CAWSVRLASYEQYF. CDR3 bases: TGTGCCTGGAGTGTACGTCTAGCGAGTTACGAGCAGTACTTC.

This clone is classed as medium-sized (0.01 to 0.1%). The V call is TRBV7-9, the J call TRBJ2-1, with 7 bases identical to TRBD2. V dropped 2 bases and J dropped 5; count of bases not matched to a gene: 3. The CDR3 is made up of 14 amino acids. Germline assignment: CDR1 SEHNR and CDR2 FQNEAQ (reference sequence). The CDR3 is CASSLLAVDNEQFF. The CDR3 bases are TGTGCCAGCAGCTTACTAGCGGTAGACAATGAGCAGTTCTTC.

The chain employs TRBV6-6 and TRBJ2-7; TRBD1 matches at 10 bases. The CDR3 totals 14 residues. Per germline, CDR1 MNHNY and CDR2 SVGAGI (reference sequence). Germline trimming cut 6 bases from V and 0 bases from J; bases unmatched to any gene: 2. CDR3 nucleotides: TGTGCCAGCAGAAGGGACAGGGGCTCCTACGAGCAGTACTTC. Translation gives CASRRDRGSYEQYF.